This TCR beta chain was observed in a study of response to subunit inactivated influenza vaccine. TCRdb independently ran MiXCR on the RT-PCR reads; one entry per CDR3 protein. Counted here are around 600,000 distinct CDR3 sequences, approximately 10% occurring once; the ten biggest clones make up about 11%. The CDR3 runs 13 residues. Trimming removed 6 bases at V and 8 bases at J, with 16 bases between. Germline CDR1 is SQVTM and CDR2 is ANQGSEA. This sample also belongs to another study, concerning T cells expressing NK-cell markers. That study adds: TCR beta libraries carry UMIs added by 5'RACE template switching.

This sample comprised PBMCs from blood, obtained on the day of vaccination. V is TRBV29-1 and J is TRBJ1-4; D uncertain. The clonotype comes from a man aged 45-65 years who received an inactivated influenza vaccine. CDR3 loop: CSVAPGPREKLFF. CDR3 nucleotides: TGCAGCGTCGCCCCGGGCCCTCGGGAAAAACTGTTTTTT. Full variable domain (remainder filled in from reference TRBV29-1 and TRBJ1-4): SAVISQKPSRDICQRGTSLTIQCQVDSQVTMMFWYRQQPGQSLTLIATANQGSEATYESGFVIDKFPISRPNLTFSTLTVSNMSPEDSSIYLCSVAPGPREKLFFGSGTQLSVL.